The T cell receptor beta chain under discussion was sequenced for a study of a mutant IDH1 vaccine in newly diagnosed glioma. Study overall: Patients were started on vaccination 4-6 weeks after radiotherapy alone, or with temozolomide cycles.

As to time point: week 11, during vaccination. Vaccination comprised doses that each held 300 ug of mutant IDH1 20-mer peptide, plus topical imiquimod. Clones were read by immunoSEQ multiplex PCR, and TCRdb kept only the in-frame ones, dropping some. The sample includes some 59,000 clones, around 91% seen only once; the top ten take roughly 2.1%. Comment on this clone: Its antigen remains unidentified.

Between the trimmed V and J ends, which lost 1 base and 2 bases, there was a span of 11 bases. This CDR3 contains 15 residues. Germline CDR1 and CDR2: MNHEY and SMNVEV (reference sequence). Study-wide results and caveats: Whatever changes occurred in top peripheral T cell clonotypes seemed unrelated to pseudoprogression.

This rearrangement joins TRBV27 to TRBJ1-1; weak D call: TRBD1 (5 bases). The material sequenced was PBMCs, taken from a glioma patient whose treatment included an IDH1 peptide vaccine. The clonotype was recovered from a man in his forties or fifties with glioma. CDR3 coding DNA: TGTGCCAGCAGTTTATACTCCGGGACTAACACTGAAGCTTTCTTT. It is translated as CASSLYSGTNTEAFF.